The present TCR beta chain was sequenced within a study of cytomegalovirus exposure and HLA in healthy donors. Study-wide background: Roughly 180 million T cells yielded 100 million or so unique TCR beta sequences in earlier analysis. Early release data held 85 million to 95 million unique TCRs from HLA-typed donors.

Both 60 Vbeta primers and 13 Jbeta primers went into the PCR. Some clones are missing from TCRdb's copy, which holds only in-frame ones; the method was immunoSEQ multiplex PCR. The sample yields approximately 200,000 clones, 65% to 80% seen once. Germline V CDR1 and CDR2: SGHNT, YENEEA. V dropped 2 bases and J dropped 2 bases, with 7 bases sitting between them. The length of the CDR3 is 15 residues. This clone was seen a single time. The TCR sequence derives from a middle-aged man in good health and CMV-seronegative. The rearrangement links TRBV11-3 to TRBJ2-6, with D perhaps matching TRBD1 (6 bases). Sequencing input: PBMCs. DNA of the CDR3: TGTGCCAGCAGCTTAAACAGGGCTGGGGCCAACGTCCTGACTTTC. It specifies CASSLNRAGANVLTF.